This TCR beta chain was sequenced during a study of molecular identifiers for immune sequencing clone quantification. General study results and limits: Sharing of a barcode by identical TCR molecules could cause highly expanded clone sizes to be underestimated.

TCRdb itself ran the PCR reads through MiXCR, one entry per CDR3 protein. Here the sample spans just under 650,000 distinct CDR3 sequences, 20% being singletons. Libraries from naive CD8 cells were generated from roughly 18,000 to 920,000 sorted cells (with 10%, 30% or 50% RNA). The V and J ends lost 8 bases and 1 base, in that order; junction bases with no gene match: 9. CDR1 SEHNR and CDR2 FQNEAQ come from the germline V gene (reference sequence). This CDR3 has 15 residues. This clonotype has a count of ten or more. Its target is unknown. The clonotype comes from a human donor in good health. Some libraries in this study had Jurkat cell RNA spiked in. The J gene is TRBJ1-1, the V gene TRBV7-9; 8 bases line up with TRBD1. Sequenced input: naive CD8+ T cells from blood, with Jurkat cell RNA spiked in. The subset is: FACS-sorted CD8+CD4-CCR7+CD45RA+ naive T cells. The CDR3 coding sequence is TGTGCCAGCCGTCCCGACAGGGGAACGAACACTGAAGCTTTCTTT. The encoded protein is CASRPDRGTNTEAFF.